This TCR beta chain was profiled in a study of persistence of HIV-infected CD4 T cells. The ends lost 4 bases at V and 4 bases at J; junction bases unmatched: 7. The CDR3 contains 15 residues. Germline V gives CDR1 SGHKS, CDR2 YYEKEE (reference sequence). This was the immunoSEQ version 4 assay in survey mode. Some clones are missing from TCRdb's copy, which holds only in-frame ones; the method was immunoSEQ multiplex PCR. The table lists tens of thousands of clones, about 81% of them singletons. With respect to this clone: Its antigen remains unidentified.

An overlapping HIV-1 Gag peptide pool stimulated these cells at approximately 1 ug/peptide/mL. CD40L/CD69 double-negative CD45RO-high memory CD4+ T cells were collected. Donors were HIV-1-infected adults who began suppressive ART during chronic infection. CD8-depleted PBMCs were stimulated 15 to 20 hours with anti-CD28/CD49d costimulation, CD40-blocking antibody and enfuvirtide. The receptor was derived from an adult man with HIV who was CMV-seropositive. The source material was CD4+ T cells sorted from PBMCs after roughly 18-hour stimulation, sampled from a patient who received antiretroviral therapy. The genes are TRBV5-5 and TRBJ2-2, with 7 positions matching TRBD1. The chain's CDR3 is CASSLRDRATGELFF. In DNA, the CDR3 is TGTGCCAGCAGCCTCCGGGACAGAGCCACCGGGGAGCTGTTTTTT.